A selection of T cell receptor beta chains follows, all from one sample in a study of blood T cell repertoires in COVID-19. Generated by immunoSEQ multiplex PCR, the TCRdb table keeps only in-frame clones and is missing some. The sample lists 56,000 or so clones, 65% to 90% occurring once. Material for sequencing was peripheral blood. All receptors come from a human donor in a cohort sampled during active COVID-19. Each CDR3 is given with its conserved first and last residue. Each record gives: CDR3 DNA, CDR3 protein, J gene, D gene, V gene, clone size. A D gene is named only where the DNA matches it firmly. Clone size is stated in some rows and not others, as once, few, many or a class when expanded.

cdr3_nt: TGCGCCAGCAGCTTGGCCTGGGGACAGGGGAGCTCCTACGAGCAGTACTTC
cdr3_aa: CASSLAWGQGSSYEQYF
j_call: TRBJ2-7
d_call: TRBD1
v_call: TRBV5-1
clone_size: NA

cdr3_nt: TGCGCCAGCAGCGCCAGCCAAGAGACCCAGTACTTC
cdr3_aa: CASSASQETQYF
j_call: TRBJ2-5
d_call: NA
v_call: TRBV5-1
clone_size: NA

cdr3_nt: TGTGCCAGCAGCCAGGGACTAGTCGGGCCCAATGAGCAGTTCTTC
cdr3_aa: CASSQGLVGPNEQFF
j_call: TRBJ2-1
d_call: TRBD2
v_call: TRBV7-2
clone_size: NA

cdr3_nt: TGTGCCAGCAGAGTGTTAGCAACTAATGAAAAACTGTTTTTT
cdr3_aa: CASRVLATNEKLFF
j_call: TRBJ1-4
d_call: NA
v_call: TRBV6-5
clone_size: NA

cdr3_nt: TGTGCCAGCACCCCACGGTACACCGGGGAGCTGTTTTTT
cdr3_aa: CASTPRYTGELFF
j_call: TRBJ2-2
d_call: NA
v_call: TRBV12-3/TRBV12-4
clone_size: few

cdr3_nt: TGTGCCAGCAGCTTAACGGGCCTTCAGGGGGCCAATGAGCAGTTCTTC
cdr3_aa: CASSLTGLQGANEQFF
j_call: TRBJ2-1
d_call: TRBD1
v_call: TRBV7-3
clone_size: once

cdr3_nt: TGTGCCAGCAAGAGCCTTCTAGCGGGAGAGGATAATGAGCAGTTCTTC
cdr3_aa: CASKSLLAGEDNEQFF
j_call: TRBJ2-1
d_call: TRBD2
v_call: TRBV28
clone_size: NA

cdr3_nt: TGTGCCAGCAGTTCCCCGCGGCTAGCGTCCTACGAGCAGTACTTC
cdr3_aa: CASSSPRLASYEQYF
j_call: TRBJ2-7
d_call: NA
v_call: TRBV28
clone_size: NA

cdr3_nt: TGTGCCAGCAGCCCGATTGGGGGACAGGGGTGGGAAAAACTGTTTTTT
cdr3_aa: CASSPIGGQGWEKLFF
j_call: TRBJ1-4
d_call: TRBD1
v_call: TRBV11-2
clone_size: NA

cdr3_nt: TGCGCCAGCAGCCGGGACAGGTCAGAAGCTTTCTTT
cdr3_aa: CASSRDRSEAFF
j_call: TRBJ1-1
d_call: TRBD1
v_call: TRBV5-1
clone_size: once

cdr3_nt: TGCGCCAGCAGCTTGTACGGACAGGGGGACTCACCCCTCCACTTT
cdr3_aa: CASSLYGQGDSPLHF
j_call: TRBJ1-6
d_call: TRBD1
v_call: TRBV5-1
clone_size: NA

cdr3_nt: TGTGCCAGCTCACCTTCGACTGCCTTGGCATCTGGGGCCAACGTCCTGACTTTC
cdr3_aa: CASSPSTALASGANVLTF
j_call: TRBJ2-6
d_call: NA
v_call: TRBV18
clone_size: NA

cdr3_nt: TGTGCCAGCAGCCTTAAACGGGACAGTTCTAAAGGGGACTATGGCTACACCTTC
cdr3_aa: CASSLKRDSSKGDYGYTF
j_call: TRBJ1-2
d_call: TRBD1
v_call: TRBV5-6
clone_size: NA

cdr3_nt: TGTGCCAGCAGCCCGACAGGACACGAGCAGTACTTC
cdr3_aa: CASSPTGHEQYF
j_call: TRBJ2-7
d_call: NA
v_call: TRBV9
clone_size: once

cdr3_nt: TGTGCCAGCAGCTTAGCGACTAGCGGGAGCACCGGGGAGCTGTTTTTT
cdr3_aa: CASSLATSGSTGELFF
j_call: TRBJ2-2
d_call: TRBD2
v_call: TRBV7-9
clone_size: NA

cdr3_nt: TGCGCCAGCACACCCGGGAGGGGCGAGGAAAAACTGTTTTTT
cdr3_aa: CASTPGRGEEKLFF
j_call: TRBJ1-4
d_call: NA
v_call: TRBV5-1
clone_size: NA

cdr3_nt: TGTGCCAGCAGCTTAGATCGAGGGCTAGTCTACGAGCAGTACTTC
cdr3_aa: CASSLDRGLVYEQYF
j_call: TRBJ2-7
d_call: NA
v_call: TRBV11-2
clone_size: NA

cdr3_nt: TGTGCCAGCAGCTTGCTACCAGGGATAGGCTACACCTTC
cdr3_aa: CASSLLPGIGYTF
j_call: TRBJ1-2
d_call: NA
v_call: TRBV5-4
clone_size: NA

cdr3_nt: TGTGCCACCAGCAGAGATCCCAGCAATGAGCAGTTCTTC
cdr3_aa: CATSRDPSNEQFF
j_call: TRBJ2-1
d_call: NA
v_call: TRBV15
clone_size: NA

cdr3_nt: TGCGCCAGCAGCTTAGCAGGGGCTAGCACAGATACGCAGTATTTT
cdr3_aa: CASSLAGASTDTQYF
j_call: TRBJ2-3
d_call: NA
v_call: TRBV5-1
clone_size: NA

cdr3_nt: TGTGCCAGCAGTTACCTAGCGGGAGGGCCTTACGAGCAGTACTTC
cdr3_aa: CASSYLAGGPYEQYF
j_call: TRBJ2-7
d_call: TRBD2
v_call: TRBV2
clone_size: NA

cdr3_nt: TGTGCCAGCAGTTCCATTCGGACAGGGGGCATGTGGACGCAGTATTTT
cdr3_aa: CASSSIRTGGMWTQYF
j_call: TRBJ2-3
d_call: TRBD1
v_call: TRBV28
clone_size: NA